Listed below are T cell receptor beta chains from one sample, sequenced in a study of shared clonotypes between healthy human individuals. Clones were sequenced by immunoSEQ multiplex PCR, and TCRdb holds only the in-frame ones, with some missing. The data contain roughly 2.5 million clones, around nine tenths of them singletons. Input material: naive CD4+ T cells sorted from blood. Receptor source: a man in his late teens or twenties in good health. The CDR3 runs from the conserved cysteine through the conserved F or W. Fields, in order: D gene, clone size, J gene, V gene, CDR3 protein, CDR3 DNA. D genes are given only for firm matches. Some rows have no size entry. The others give once, few or many, or a class for an expanded clone.

d_call: TRBD2
clone_size: NA
j_call: TRBJ2-3
v_call: TRBV5-5
cdr3_aa: CASSPGTSGRRFTQYF
cdr3_nt: TGTGCCAGCAGCCCCGGGACTAGCGGGAGACGTTTTACGCAGTATTTT

d_call: NA
clone_size: NA
j_call: TRBJ2-3
v_call: TRBV11-3
cdr3_aa: CASSSRGRGANTDTQYF
cdr3_nt: TGTGCCAGCAGCTCCCGCGGCCGGGGGGCAAACACAGATACGCAGTATTTT

d_call: TRBD1
clone_size: once
j_call: TRBJ1-2
v_call: TRBV7-3
cdr3_aa: CASSPDRGAPNYGYTF
cdr3_nt: TGTGCCAGCAGCCCGGACAGGGGGGCCCCTAACTATGGCTACACCTTC

d_call: TRBD2
clone_size: NA
j_call: TRBJ2-7
v_call: TRBV6-6
cdr3_aa: CASRGLAGAYEQYF
cdr3_nt: TGTGCCAGCAGGGGACTAGCGGGGGCCTACGAGCAGTACTTC

d_call: NA
clone_size: NA
j_call: TRBJ2-7
v_call: TRBV5-1
cdr3_aa: CASSLARDSKHEQYF
cdr3_nt: TGCGCCAGCAGCTTGGCCCGAGACTCGAAACACGAGCAGTACTTC

d_call: NA
clone_size: NA
j_call: TRBJ2-3
v_call: TRBV14
cdr3_aa: CASSLWDTQYF
cdr3_nt: TGTGCCAGCAGCCTGTGGGATACGCAGTATTTT

d_call: TRBD2
clone_size: NA
j_call: TRBJ2-5
v_call: TRBV30
cdr3_aa: CAWDKGLAVKETQYF
cdr3_nt: TGTGCCTGGGATAAGGGACTAGCGGTAAAAGAGACCCAGTACTTC

d_call: TRBD1
clone_size: NA
j_call: TRBJ1-5
v_call: TRBV28
cdr3_aa: CASSLAWTGGNQPQHF
cdr3_nt: TGTGCCAGCAGTTTAGCTTGGACAGGGGGAAATCAGCCCCAGCATTTT

d_call: NA
clone_size: NA
j_call: TRBJ1-1
v_call: TRBV30
cdr3_aa: CAGRVNTEAFF
cdr3_nt: TGTGCCGGAAGAGTGAACACTGAAGCTTTCTTT

d_call: TRBD1
clone_size: NA
j_call: TRBJ1-2
v_call: TRBV15
cdr3_aa: CATSRGTGDGYTF
cdr3_nt: TGTGCCACCAGCAGGGGGACAGGGGATGGCTACACCTTC

d_call: NA
clone_size: NA
j_call: TRBJ2-4
v_call: TRBV10-2
cdr3_aa: CASSELVAGWDIQYF
cdr3_nt: TGCGCCAGCAGTGAGTTGGTGGCGGGGTGGGACATTCAGTACTTC

d_call: TRBD2
clone_size: NA
j_call: TRBJ2-3
v_call: TRBV10-1
cdr3_aa: CASSGTRTDTQYF
cdr3_nt: TGCGCCAGCAGTGGGACTAGGACAGATACGCAGTATTTT

d_call: NA
clone_size: NA
j_call: TRBJ2-2
v_call: TRBV28
cdr3_aa: CASSLRENTGELFF
cdr3_nt: TGTGCCAGCAGTTTACGGGAAAACACCGGGGAGCTGTTTTTT

d_call: NA
clone_size: NA
j_call: TRBJ1-6
v_call: TRBV5-6
cdr3_aa: CASSAVDSTRNSPLHF
cdr3_nt: TGTGCCAGCAGCGCAGTAGACAGTACACGGAATTCACCCCTCCACTTT

d_call: TRBD2
clone_size: NA
j_call: TRBJ2-1
v_call: TRBV6-1
cdr3_aa: CASRVAGVYNEQFF
cdr3_nt: TGTGCCAGCAGAGTAGCGGGGGTCTACAATGAGCAGTTCTTC

d_call: NA
clone_size: NA
j_call: TRBJ1-2
v_call: TRBV5-1
cdr3_aa: CASSSETGLGYGYTF
cdr3_nt: TGCGCCAGCAGCTCCGAGACGGGATTGGGGTATGGCTACACCTTC

d_call: NA
clone_size: NA
j_call: TRBJ2-7
v_call: TRBV5-4
cdr3_aa: CASSLPLFGSYEQYF
cdr3_nt: TGTGCCAGCAGCTTACCCCTGTTTGGCTCCTACGAGCAGTACTTC